Listed here is a single TCR beta chain. What it binds is unknown. These data belong to a study of T cell responses to AZD1222 COVID-19 vaccine. Broader study findings: Repertoire samples came only from after the peak T cell response. The study reported that nearly half of spike-specific TCRs target unmutated variant regions. White British people made up most donors, females outnumbered males, and clonal diversity was possibly underestimated. An increase in Spike-specific TCR breadth and depth was observed after two AZD1222 doses.

This table comes from immunoSEQ multiplex PCR, and its TCRdb copy is limited to in-frame clones, with some not included. The sample contains around 100,000 clones, 92% of which appear only once. The V gene lost 5 bases and the J gene lost 0 bases, with 10 bases spanning the gap. The CDR3 loop spans 13 amino acids. Germline loops: CDR1 SQVTM, CDR2 ANQGSEA. J is TRBJ1-1 and V is TRBV29-1; D ambiguous. The material was peripheral blood, obtained on day 0 of AZD1222 vaccination. The TCR sequence derives from an adult in good health. The CDR3 loop is CSVSRGMNTEAFF. CDR3 nucleotides: TGCAGCGTTAGCCGAGGCATGAACACTGAAGCTTTCTTT. The full variable domain, rest sourced from reference TRBV29-1 and TRBJ1-1, is SAVISQKPSRDICQRGTSLTIQCQVDSQVTMMFWYRQQPGQSLTLIATANQGSEATYESGFVIDKFPISRPNLTFSTLTVSNMSPEDSSIYLCSVSRGMNTEAFFGQGTRLTVV.